This T cell receptor beta chain was identified during a study of shared clonotypes between healthy human individuals. Study results and limitations: Sequencing depth was predicted to influence how clonotypes are shared among donors.

Points on this clone: Its matching antigen is unknown.

Clones were read by immunoSEQ multiplex PCR, and TCRdb kept only the in-frame ones, dropping some. This table has 2 million to 3 million clones, roughly 93% appearing once. The CDR3 length is 14 residues. The ends were cut back, 3 bases at V and 3 bases at J, with 12 bases in the middle. Germline V gene data show CDR1 as LNHDA and CDR2 as SQIVND (reference sequence). V gene TRBV19 combines with J gene TRBJ2-7, with D possibly TRBD1 on 5 matching bases. Sequencing was done on a sample of naive CD4+ T cells from PBMCs. Specified subset: CD45RA+ positively selected. This sequence originates from a young man in good health. Some clones in this sample may be carry-over from other donors' samples. CDR3 region: CASSIIGVHYEQYF. CDR3 sequence (DNA): TGTGCCAGTAGTATTATAGGGGTTCACTACGAGCAGTACTTC.